Below, 14 T cell receptor beta chains from the same sample are listed, as sequenced in a study of T cell repertoires in cytomegalovirus infection. These receptors are not linked to any known antigen. TCRdb independently ran MiXCR on the reads; one entry per CDR3 protein. The sample consists of 700,000 to 950,000 distinct CDR3 sequences, around a third of them appearing once. The specimen was cultured CD8+ T cells from PBMCs, collected from culture after CMV antigen stimulation. The receptor set was obtained from a human donor in good health (CMV status not recorded). Some clones in this sample may be carry-over from other donors' samples.

The V gene is TRBV19, the J gene TRBJ2-3, with 8 positions matching TRBD2. After removal of 4 bases from V and 3 bases from J, the junction contained 9 bases not matched to a gene. Looked up from germline, CDR1 is LNHDA and CDR2 is SQIVND (reference sequence). CDR3 size: 16 residues. This CDR3 is CASSTGLVLGTDTQYF. In DNA, the CDR3 is TGTGCCAGTAGTACGGGACTAGTGTTGGGGACAGATACGCAGTATTTT.

The gene calls are TRBV27 and TRBJ1-2; D call uncertain. The CDR3 runs 16 residues. Germline V lookup: CDR1 MNHEY, CDR2 SMNVEV (reference sequence). V gave up 3 bases and J gave up 7 bases, with 21 bases separating them. CDR3 protein: CASSFKKGAATFGYTF. In DNA, the CDR3 is TGTGCCAGCAGTTTTAAAAAGGGCGCCGCGACCTTTGGCTACACCTTC.

This rearrangement joins TRBV4-1 to TRBJ2-2; unclear D gene. The ends were cut back, 1 base at V and 7 bases at J, with 10 bases in the middle. CDR1 MGHRA and CDR2 YSYEKL come from the germline V gene. This CDR3 is 14 amino acids long. In nucleotides, the CDR3 is TGCGCCAGCAGCCAAGGCCCGGTCGTCGGGGAGCTGTTTTTT. Translated, it gives CASSQGPVVGELFF.

The chain uses TRBV2 and TRBJ2-7; no firm D call. Trimming removed 7 bases at V and 3 bases at J, with 13 bases between. CDR1 is SNHLY and CDR2 is FYNNEI in the germline V gene. CDR3 length equals 13 residues. CDR3 bases: TGTGCCAGCATTATGATCCCTCTCTACGAGCAGTACTTC. It encodes CASIMIPLYEQYF.

This clonotype was recorded many times. V and J are TRBV6-4 and TRBJ1-2, with no clear D. V was cut by 2 bases and J by 7 bases, with 17 bases left in between. Germline-derived CDR1 and CDR2 are MRHNA and SNTAGT. The CDR3 runs to 15 residues. In DNA, the CDR3 is TGTGCCAGCAGTGACACCCCCCAGGCGGCTAGTGGCTACACCTTC. Translating it yields CASSDTPQAASGYTF.

Details on this clonotype: This may be a read error: a much more frequent sequence differs by one nucleotide. The chain combines TRBV7-2 with TRBJ2-1; D gene uncertain. Trimming removed 2 bases at V and 10 bases at J, with 6 bases between. The CDR3 runs to 11 residues. Per germline, CDR1 SGHTA and CDR2 FQGNSA. Here the CDR3 reads CASSLIWEQFF. The CDR3 nucleotides are TGTGCCAGCAGCTTAATATGGGAGCAGTTCTTC.

This clonotype was seen only a few times. The genes are TRBV20-1 and TRBJ1-2; D is possibly TRBD1 (5 bases). From germline, CDR1 is DFQATT and CDR2 SNEGSKA (reference sequence). Trimming removed 6 bases at V and 4 bases at J, with 21 bases between. This CDR3 has 15 residues. The CDR3: CSAPSGHRNGYGYTF. The CDR3 nucleotides are TGCAGTGCGCCATCAGGGCACAGAAACGGCTATGGCTACACCTTC.

The chain joins TRBV12-3 or TRBV12-4 to TRBJ2-1, with 7 bases that match TRBD1. The CDR3 covers 17 residues. With 6 bases clipped from V and 5 bases from J, the junction kept 16 bases outside the gene matches. CDR3 loop: CASSLRQGATLNNEQFF. As DNA, the CDR3 is TGTGCCAGCAGCCTTCGACAGGGAGCGACCTTGAACAATGAGCAGTTCTTC.

The chain has TRBV27 and TRBJ2-7, with D possibly TRBD1 on 6 matching bases. In germline, CDR1 is MNHEY, CDR2 SMNVEV (reference sequence). Trimming left V 3 bases short and J 4 bases short, with 10 bases between. The CDR3 contains 13 residues. CDR3 bases: TGTGCCAGCAGTTTCTCCACAGGGTACGAGCAGTACTTC. This encodes CASSFSTGYEQYF.

The V and J genes are TRBV7-6 and TRBJ2-7, with D tentatively TRBD2 (6 bases). The CDR3 covers 16 residues. Germline V lookup: CDR1 SGHVS, CDR2 FNYEAQ. Between the trimmed V and J ends, which lost 1 base and 2 bases, there was a span of 15 bases. CDR3 coding DNA: TGTGCCAGCAGCTTAGGGGGCGGGGAATTCGCCTACGAGCAGTACTTC. Residues: CASSLGGGEFAYEQYF. The full variable domain, in which reference TRBV7-6 and TRBJ2-7 provide the parts outside the CDR3, is GAGVSQSPRYKVTKRGQDVALRCDPISGHVSLYWYRQALGQGPEFLTYFNYEAQQDKSGLPNDRFSAERPEGSISTLTIQRTEQRDSAMYRCASSLGGGEFAYEQYFGPGTRLTVT.

This rearrangement joins TRBV24-1 to TRBJ2-5; 13 bases fit TRBD2. CDR3 length: 16 amino acids. Germline-derived CDR1 and CDR2 are KGHDR and SFDVKD. V trimming: 4 bases; J trimming: 2 bases; junction bases outside the gene matches: 3. The CDR3, as DNA: TGTGCCACCAGTGAACCGGGACTAGCGGGGCAAGAGACCCAGTACTTC. Amino acid sequence: CATSEPGLAGQETQYF.

The chain is built from TRBV7-8 and TRBJ2-7; D is uncertain. The CDR3 spans 16 residues. V was trimmed by 7 bases and J by 3 bases, leaving 22 bases between them. Germline assignment: CDR1 SGHVS and CDR2 FQNEAQ. CDR3 coding DNA: TGTGCCAGCATCCCTATCCCGAAGGAGTTAATCTACGAGCAGTACTTC. Residues: CASIPIPKELIYEQYF.

The gene calls are TRBV7-2 and TRBJ2-4, with D uncertain. The CDR3 consists of 15 residues. The germline V gene encodes CDR1 SGHTA and CDR2 FQGNSA. Trimming took off 4 bases at V and 2 bases at J, with 12 bases between the two ends. CDR3 sequence reads: CASSYLFGTKNIQYF. Written as DNA, the CDR3 is TGTGCCAGCAGCTACCTTTTTGGGACCAAAAACATTCAGTACTTC.

In this sample, this clonotype turned up a few times. The V gene is TRBV14, the J gene TRBJ2-1; 7 nucleotides align to TRBD1. The V gene's germline CDR1 is SGHDN and CDR2 FVKESK. V dropped 0 bases and J dropped 10; count of bases not matched to a gene: 0. CDR3 size: 12 residues. In DNA form, the CDR3 reads TGTGCCAGCAGCCAAGAGGACAGGGAGCAGTTCTTC. It is translated as CASSQEDREQFF.